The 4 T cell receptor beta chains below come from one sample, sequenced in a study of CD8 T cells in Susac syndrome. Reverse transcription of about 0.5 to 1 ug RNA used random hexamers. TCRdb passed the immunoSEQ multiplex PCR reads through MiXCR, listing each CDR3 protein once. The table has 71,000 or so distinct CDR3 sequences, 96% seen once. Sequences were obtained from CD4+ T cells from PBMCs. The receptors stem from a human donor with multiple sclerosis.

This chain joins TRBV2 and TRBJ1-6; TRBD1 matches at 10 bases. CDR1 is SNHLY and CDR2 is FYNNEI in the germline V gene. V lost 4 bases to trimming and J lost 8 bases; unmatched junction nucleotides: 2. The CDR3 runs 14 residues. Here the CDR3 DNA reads TGTGCCAGCAGTGCGGACAGGGGGGATTCACCCCTCCACTTT. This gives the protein CASSADRGDSPLHF.

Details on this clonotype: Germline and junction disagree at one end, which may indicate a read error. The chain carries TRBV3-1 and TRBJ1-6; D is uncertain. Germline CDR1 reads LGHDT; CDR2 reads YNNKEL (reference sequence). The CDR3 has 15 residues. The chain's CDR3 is CASSQVGPHHSPLHF. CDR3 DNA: TGTGCCAGCAGCCAAGTAGGCCCTCATCATTCACCCCTCCATTTT.

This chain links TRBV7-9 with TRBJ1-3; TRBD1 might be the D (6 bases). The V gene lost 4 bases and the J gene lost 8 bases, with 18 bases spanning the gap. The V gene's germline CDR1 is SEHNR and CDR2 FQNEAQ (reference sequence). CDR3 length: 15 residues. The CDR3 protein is CASSSPFRGRDTIYF. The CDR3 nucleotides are TGTGCCAGCAGCTCTCCCTTCAGGGGCAGAGACACCATATATTTT.

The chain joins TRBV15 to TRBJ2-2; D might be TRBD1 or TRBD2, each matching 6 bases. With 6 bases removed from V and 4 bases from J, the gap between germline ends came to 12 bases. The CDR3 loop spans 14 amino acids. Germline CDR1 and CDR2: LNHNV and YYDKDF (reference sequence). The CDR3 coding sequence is TGTGCCACCAGGTCGGGGGCGATCACCGGGGAGCTGTTTTTT. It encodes CATRSGAITGELFF.